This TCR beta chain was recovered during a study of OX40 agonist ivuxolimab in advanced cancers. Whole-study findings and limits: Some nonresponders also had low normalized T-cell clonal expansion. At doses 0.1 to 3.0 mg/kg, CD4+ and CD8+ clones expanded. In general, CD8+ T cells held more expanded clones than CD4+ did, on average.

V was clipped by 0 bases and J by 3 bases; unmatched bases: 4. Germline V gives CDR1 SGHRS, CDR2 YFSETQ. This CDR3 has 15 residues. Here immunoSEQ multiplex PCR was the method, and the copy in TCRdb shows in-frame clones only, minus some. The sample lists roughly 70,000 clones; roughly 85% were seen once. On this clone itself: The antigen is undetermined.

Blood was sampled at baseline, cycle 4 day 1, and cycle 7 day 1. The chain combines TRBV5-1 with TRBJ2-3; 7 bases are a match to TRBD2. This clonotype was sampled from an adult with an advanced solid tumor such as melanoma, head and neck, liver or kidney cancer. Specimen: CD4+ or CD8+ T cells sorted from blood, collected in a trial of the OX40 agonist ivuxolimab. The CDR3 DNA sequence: TGCGCCAGCAGCTTGGCGGTAGCGGGTACAGATACGCAGTATTTT. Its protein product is CASSLAVAGTDTQYF.